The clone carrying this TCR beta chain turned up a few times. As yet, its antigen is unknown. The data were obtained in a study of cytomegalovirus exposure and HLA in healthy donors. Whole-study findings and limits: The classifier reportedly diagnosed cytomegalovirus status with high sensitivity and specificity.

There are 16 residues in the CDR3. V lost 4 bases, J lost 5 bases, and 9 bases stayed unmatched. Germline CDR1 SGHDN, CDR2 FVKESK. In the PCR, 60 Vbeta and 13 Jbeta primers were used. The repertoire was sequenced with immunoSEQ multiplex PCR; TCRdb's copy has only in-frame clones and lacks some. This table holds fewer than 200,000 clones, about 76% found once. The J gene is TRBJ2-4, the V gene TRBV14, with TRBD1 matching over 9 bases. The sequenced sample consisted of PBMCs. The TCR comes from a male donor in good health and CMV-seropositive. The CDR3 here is CASSPWTGERQNIQYF. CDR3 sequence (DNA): TGTGCCAGCAGCCCCTGGACAGGGGAACGGCAAAACATTCAGTACTTC.